This entry lists 28 T cell receptor beta chains sequenced from one sample in a study of shared clonotypes between healthy human individuals. Profiled with immunoSEQ multiplex PCR; TCRdb holds only in-frame clones, not every one. The table has hundreds of thousands of clones, approximately 96% seen once; the top ten hold approximately 0.1%. Naive CD8 cells, CD45RO-negative and positively selected for CCR7, excluded terminally differentiated effector memory CD45RA+ cells. Material for sequencing was naive CD8+ T cells sorted from blood. The receptors here all came from a woman aged 25 to 39 in good health.

Of note for this clone: The junction differs from germline at one of its ends, possibly a read error. The chain uses TRBV7-9 and TRBJ2-7, with D perhaps given as TRBD1 or TRBD2 (5 bases each). The CDR3 length is 15 residues. CDR1 and CDR2 from the germline V gene are SEHNR and FQNEAQ (reference sequence). As DNA, the CDR3 is TGTGCCAACAGCTTAGGAGAGGGGCAATTGTACGAGCAGTACTTC. Protein sequence: CANSLGEGQLYEQYF.

The genes are TRBV15 and TRBJ2-5; D unresolved. This CDR3 is 12 amino acids long. Germline CDR1 reads LNHNV; CDR2 reads YYDKDF (reference sequence). The V end was cut by 4 bases, the J end by 4 bases, with 7 bases between. The chain's CDR3 is CATSTLGETQYF. The CDR3 DNA sequence: TGTGCCACCAGCACCCTGGGAGAGACCCAGTACTTC.

The chain uses TRBV28 and TRBJ1-4; D is unresolved. Trimming left V 5 bases short and J 5 bases short, with 12 bases between. CDR1 and CDR2 (germline): MDHEN, SYDVKM. This CDR3 is 14 amino acids long. In DNA form, the CDR3 reads TGTGCCAGCAGTCCACGTGTAAAGAATGAAAAACTGTTTTTT. It specifies CASSPRVKNEKLFF. Full variable domain (remainder filled in from reference TRBV28 and TRBJ1-4): DVKVTQSSRYLVKRTGEKVFLECVQDMDHENMFWYRQDPGLGLRLIYFSYDVKMKEKGDIPEGYSVSREKKERFSLILESASTNQTSMYLCASSPRVKNEKLFFGSGTQLSVL.

J is TRBJ1-3 and V is TRBV30; TRBD1 might be the D (5 bases). V lost 2 bases to trimming and J lost 4 bases, with 12 bases between them. In germline, CDR1 is GTSNPN, CDR2 SVGIG (reference sequence). This CDR3 has 14 residues. CDR3 coding DNA: TGTGCCTGGAGTCCAGGGATATCCGGAAACACCATATATTTT. Translated, it gives CAWSPGISGNTIYF. Looking up the rest from reference TRBV30 and TRBJ1-3 gives the full variable domain: SQTIHQWPATLVQPVGSPLSLECTVEGTSNPNLYWYRQAAGRGLQLLFYSVGIGQISSEVPQNLSASRPQDRQFILSSKKLLLSDSGFYLCAWSPGISGNTIYFGEGSWLTVV.

Only a few counts were recorded for this clone. This rearrangement joins TRBV4-1 to TRBJ1-1, with TRBD1 identical over 7 bases. Losses at the gene ends were 2 bases for V and 1 base for J; bases not matched to a gene: 4. Germline V gene data show CDR1 as MGHRA and CDR2 as YSYEKL. This CDR3 has 15 residues. CDR3 loop: CASSQHWTGNTEAFF. Here the CDR3 DNA reads TGCGCCAGCAGCCAACACTGGACAGGGAACACTGAAGCTTTCTTT.

The chain couples TRBV11-2 to TRBJ2-7; D not resolved. Germline loops: CDR1 SGHAT, CDR2 FQNNGV. The CDR3 is 13 amino acids. Trimming removed 0 bases from V and 3 bases from J, with 6 bases in between. The CDR3 loop reads CASSLEVSYEQYF. The CDR3 DNA sequence: TGTGCCAGCAGCTTAGAGGTTAGCTACGAGCAGTACTTC. Filled out from reference TRBV11-2 and TRBJ2-7, the complete variable domain reads EAGVAQSPRYKIIEKRQSVAFWCNPISGHATLYWYQQILGQGPKLLIQFQNNGVVDDSQLPKDRFSAERLKGVDSTLKIQPAKLEDSAVYLCASSLEVSYEQYFGPGTRLTVT.

This chain uses TRBV2 with TRBJ2-7; a weak D match, TRBD1 (6 bases). This CDR3 spans 13 amino acids. Germline V gene data show CDR1 as SNHLY and CDR2 as FYNNEI. Trimming removed 6 bases at V and 2 bases at J, with 11 bases between. CDR3 amino acids: CASRENRAYEQYF. The CDR3 DNA sequence: TGTGCCAGCAGAGAGAACAGGGCCTACGAGCAGTACTTC.

Only a few counts were recorded for this clone. V usage is TRBV2 and J usage is TRBJ1-3; D remains unclear. This CDR3 region has 11 residues. Germline assignment: CDR1 SNHLY and CDR2 FYNNEI. Trimming left V 2 bases short and J 11 bases short, with 7 bases between. CDR3 amino acids: CASSEISAIYF. The CDR3 nucleotides are TGTGCCAGCAGTGAAATATCGGCCATATATTTT.

The gene calls are TRBV7-9 and TRBJ2-2, with 9 nucleotides matching TRBD2. V dropped 5 bases and J dropped 5; count of bases not matched to a gene: 12. Germline V gives CDR1 SEHNR, CDR2 FQNEAQ (reference sequence). The CDR3 length is 17 residues. The CDR3 region is CASSPQAGGPLTGELFF. CDR3 DNA: TGTGCCAGCAGCCCCCAGGCGGGAGGGCCCTTAACCGGGGAGCTGTTTTTT. Together with reference TRBV7-9 and TRBJ2-2, the CDR3 gives the full variable domain: DTGVSQNPRHKITKRGQNVTFRCDPISEHNRLYWYRQTLGQGPEFLTYFQNEAQLEKSRLLSDRFSAERPKGSFSTLEIQRTEQGDSAMYLCASSPQAGGPLTGELFFGEGSRLTVL.

The rearrangement links TRBV10-1 to TRBJ2-7, with D tentatively TRBD1 or TRBD2 (5 bases each). CDR3 length: 15 residues. CDR1 WNHNN and CDR2 SYGVQD come from the germline V gene (reference sequence). Trimming took off 11 bases at V and 1 base at J, with 21 bases between the two ends. The chain's CDR3 is CAGPTGTWGSYEQYF. The CDR3 DNA follows: TGCGCCGGCCCGACCGGGACCTGGGGGTCCTACGAGCAGTACTTC.

The chain links TRBV11-2 to TRBJ1-1; 8 bases fit TRBD1. Per the germline V gene, CDR1 is SGHAT and CDR2 is FQNNGV. J lost 4 bases, V lost 5 bases, and 3 bases had no gene match. This CDR3 region has 13 residues. CDR3 in amino acids: CASSVTGGTEAFF. CDR3 coding DNA: TGTGCCAGCAGCGTAACAGGGGGCACTGAAGCTTTCTTT.

A single count supports this clone. This sequence joins TRBV7-8 and TRBJ2-1; TRBD2 agrees at 12 bases. The V gene end was trimmed by 6 bases and the J gene end by 6 bases; junction bases not matched to a gene: 15. Per the germline V gene, CDR1 is SGHVS and CDR2 is FQNEAQ. This CDR3 region has 18 residues. The CDR3 sequence: CASRKKGLAGPSTNEQFF. Here the CDR3 DNA reads TGTGCCAGCAGAAAAAAGGGACTAGCGGGCCCTTCAACCAATGAGCAGTTCTTC.

J is TRBJ2-1 and V is TRBV6-5; 7 nucleotides agree with TRBD2. The CDR3 has 13 amino acids. J gave up 7 bases and V 6 bases, and 6 bases lay outside the gene matches. Germline V CDR1 and CDR2: MNHEY, SVGAGI. The DNA of the CDR3 is TGTGCCAGCAGCCCCCTGGGAGGGAATGAGCAGTTCTTC. This translates into CASSPLGGNEQFF.

This rearrangement joins TRBV7-9 to TRBJ1-4; 9 bases match TRBD1. The germline V gene encodes CDR1 SEHNR and CDR2 FQNEAQ (reference sequence). With 6 bases clipped from V and 7 bases from J, the junction kept 9 bases outside the gene matches. The CDR3 has 15 amino acids. The CDR3 reads CASRAGTGWFEKLFF. The CDR3 DNA reads as TGTGCCAGCAGGGCCGGGACAGGGTGGTTTGAAAAACTGTTTTTT.

The V gene is TRBV5-6, the J gene TRBJ2-7; D not certain. CDR3 size: 15 residues. Germline V gives CDR1 SGHDT, CDR2 YYEEEE. Trimming took off 1 base at V and 0 bases at J, with 11 bases between the two ends. CDR3 coding DNA: TGTGCCAGCAGCTTGTGGCAGGAAGCCTCCTACGAGCAGTACTTC. This translates into CASSLWQEASYEQYF.

V gene TRBV28 combines with J gene TRBJ2-7; 7 bases match TRBD2. This CDR3 contains 13 residues. Germline CDR1 is MDHEN and CDR2 is SYDVKM. The V gene end was trimmed by 7 bases and the J gene end by 4 bases; junction bases not matched to a gene: 7. Here the CDR3 reads CASTWGGDYEQYF. Written as DNA, the CDR3 is TGTGCCAGCACCTGGGGGGGGGATTACGAGCAGTACTTC.

This clone was recorded once. The gene calls are TRBV11-2 and TRBJ1-2; no reliable D call. Per the germline V gene, CDR1 is SGHAT and CDR2 is FQNNGV. The CDR3 is 15 residues long. V was clipped by 2 bases and J by 0 bases, with 10 bases between them. For the CDR3, the DNA is TGTGCCAGCAGCTTACACGGATACTCTAACTATGGCTACACCTTC. The encoded protein is CASSLHGYSNYGYTF.

A single count supports this clone. Additional DNA sequences in this sample encode the identical CDR3. The chain carries TRBV27 and TRBJ2-7; D call uncertain. The CDR3 is made up of 12 amino acids. V was trimmed by 8 bases and J by 2 bases, leaving 10 bases between them. The V gene's germline CDR1 is MNHEY and CDR2 SMNVEV (reference sequence). The CDR3 spells CASRTGAYEQYF. The CDR3 bases are TGTGCCAGCCGGACCGGTGCCTACGAGCAGTACTTC.

This chain connects TRBV19 to TRBJ2-4; 8 bases are shared with TRBD2. CDR1 is LNHDA, CDR2 SQIVND, per germline (reference sequence). This CDR3 is built from 15 residues. Unmatched junction bases numbered 7, after V lost 6 bases and J lost 3 bases. This CDR3 reads CASRAEAGVKNIQYF. CDR3 DNA sequence: TGTGCCAGTAGGGCGGAAGCGGGAGTCAAAAACATTCAGTACTTC.

The chain uses TRBV18 and TRBJ2-5, with D unclear. Trimming pared 5 bases from V and 0 bases from J, leaving 4 bases between. CDR1 is KGHSH, CDR2 LQKENI, per germline. There are 12 residues in the CDR3. The CDR3 is CASSSYQETQYF. The CDR3 DNA follows: TGTGCCAGCTCATCGTACCAAGAGACCCAGTACTTC.

This clone was picked up a small number of times. The rearrangement uses TRBV27 and TRBJ2-1; D may be TRBD1 (5 bases). Germline V gene lookup returns CDR1 MNHEY and CDR2 SMNVEV (reference sequence). The ends were cut back, 4 bases at V and 8 bases at J, with 18 bases in the middle. The CDR3 is 15 amino acids. The CDR3 DNA sequence: TGTGCCAGCAGTTCCCGTGGGGCTAGTTACGATGAGCAGTTCTTC. Encoded protein: CASSSRGASYDEQFF.

CDR3 DNA sequence: TGTGCCAGCAGCTTCGCGCCTCAGAGGAGCAATCAGCCCCAGCATTTT. This encodes CASSFAPQRSNQPQHF. The chain uses TRBV5-8 and TRBJ1-5; D is uncertain. The CDR3 is 16 residues long. The V gene lost 2 bases and the J gene lost 1 base, with 13 bases spanning the gap. The germline CDR1 and CDR2 sequences are SGHTS and YDEGEE.

V gene TRBV29-1 combines with J gene TRBJ2-5, with D perhaps TRBD1 (7 bases). The DNA end favors TRBJ2-7, so the J call may be wrong. CDR1 and CDR2 (germline): SQVTM, ANQGSEA. The CDR3 has 13 amino acids. The CDR3 spells CSVGTGGDYEQYF. Here the CDR3 DNA reads TGCAGCGTTGGGACAGGAGGGGACTACGAGCAGTACTTC.

V usage is TRBV4-2 and J usage is TRBJ1-6; 9 bases match TRBD1. Germline loops: CDR1 LGHNA, CDR2 YNFKEQ. The CDR3 runs to 14 residues. V gave up 3 bases and J gave up 9 bases; unmatched junction bases: 3. Here the CDR3 reads CASSQGQGLSPLHF. The CDR3 coding sequence is TGTGCCAGCAGCCAGGGACAGGGTCTTTCACCCCTCCACTTT.

The chain recombines TRBV10-2 with TRBJ2-1; 7 bases match TRBD2. The CDR3 consists of 16 residues. CDR1 and CDR2 (germline): WSHSY, SAAADI. V lost 4 bases and J lost 3; bases outside the gene matches: 9. The DNA for the CDR3 is TGCGCCAGCAGTGCGCCTGGCGGGAGAGACTACAATGAGCAGTTCTTC. It translates to CASSAPGGRDYNEQFF.

This rearrangement joins TRBV6-4 to TRBJ2-3; no firm D call. The CDR3 is made up of 14 amino acids. Trimming removed 0 bases at V and 6 bases at J, with 10 bases between. Germline loops: CDR1 MRHNA, CDR2 SNTAGT. CDR3 sequence: CASSDSVGRDTQYF. The CDR3 nucleotides are TGTGCCAGCAGTGACTCTGTGGGCAGGGATACGCAGTATTTT.

The chain recombines TRBV14 with TRBJ1-2, with 8 bases identical to TRBD1. The CDR3 sequence is 14 residues long. Germline V gives CDR1 SGHDN, CDR2 FVKESK. The V and J ends lost 3 bases and 4 bases, in that order; junction bases with no gene match: 4. CDR3 region: CASSHPGTGYGYTF. The CDR3 nucleotides read TGTGCCAGCAGCCACCCCGGGACAGGCTATGGCTACACCTTC.

The chain joins TRBV6-1 to TRBJ1-4; unclear D gene. Germline lookup yields CDR1 MNHNS and CDR2 SASEGT. The CDR3 length is 19 residues. V was cut by 0 bases and J by 0 bases, with 17 bases left in between. The CDR3 reads CASSEALQVLRSTNEKLFF. The CDR3 nucleotides read TGTGCCAGCAGTGAAGCGCTTCAGGTCTTAAGATCAACTAATGAAAAACTGTTTTTT.